The clone carrying this T cell receptor (beta chain) was picked up one time. The antigen remains unidentified. The sample originates from a study of cytomegalovirus exposure and HLA in healthy donors. General study results and limits: Cytomegalovirus-associated status was assigned to approximately 160 TCR beta chains.

Assay: immunoSEQ multiplex PCR; the TCRdb copy retains only in-frame clones and omits some. The table includes approximately 100,000 clones, about 93% detected once. The CDR3 totals 15 residues. Germline V gene sequence: CDR1 SGHRS, CDR2 YFSETQ. V was shortened by 4 bases and J by 8 bases, with 19 bases between the two germline ends. V and J are TRBV5-1 and TRBJ2-1; perhaps TRBD2 as D (6 bases). The sample consisted of PBMCs. The sequence was collected from a woman in her 30s in good health and CMV-seropositive. This CDR3 is CASSGERGTGDEQFF. The CDR3, as DNA: TGCGCCAGCAGCGGGGAGCGCGGGACGGGTGATGAGCAGTTCTTC.